This T cell receptor (beta chain) was sequenced during a study of OX40 agonist ivuxolimab in advanced cancers. Study at large: Dose-escalation cases comprised hepatocellular carcinoma, melanoma, renal cell or head and neck cancer.

Sequencing used immunoSEQ multiplex PCR; TCRdb keeps in-frame clones, though not all of them. The table records tens of thousands of clones, around 88% of them present only once. As concerns this clone: Antigen specificity is unknown.

Study outcomes and limitations: Among T cells, CD8+ cells averaged more expanded clones than CD4+ cells. Within 6 weeks, CD4+ and CD8+ blood T cells expanded clonally at 0.1 to 3.0 mg/kg.

Trimming stripped 5 bases from V and 4 bases from J, with 9 bases between. Germline CDR1 PRHDT, CDR2 FYEKMQ (reference sequence). This CDR3 has 12 amino acids. The clonotype originates from an adult with an advanced solid tumor such as melanoma, head and neck, liver or kidney cancer. Source: CD4+ or CD8+ T cells sorted from blood, taken in a trial of the OX40 agonist ivuxolimab. The rearrangement uses TRBV13 and TRBJ2-7; D call uncertain. CDR3 region: CASSTEGYEQYF. The CDR3 DNA follows: TGTGCCAGCAGCACCGAAGGTTACGAGCAGTACTTC.